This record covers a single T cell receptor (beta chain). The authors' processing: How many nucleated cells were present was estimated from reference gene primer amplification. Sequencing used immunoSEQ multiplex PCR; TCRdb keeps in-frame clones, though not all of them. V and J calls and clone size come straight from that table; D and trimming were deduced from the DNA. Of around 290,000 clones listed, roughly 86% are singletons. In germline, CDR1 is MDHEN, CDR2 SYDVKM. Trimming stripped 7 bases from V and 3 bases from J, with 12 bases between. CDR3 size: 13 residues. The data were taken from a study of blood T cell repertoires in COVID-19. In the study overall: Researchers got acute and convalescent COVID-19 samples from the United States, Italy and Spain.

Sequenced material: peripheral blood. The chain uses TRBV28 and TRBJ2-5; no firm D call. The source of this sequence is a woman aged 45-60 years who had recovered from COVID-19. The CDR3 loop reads CASIGAAKETQYF. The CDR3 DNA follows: TGTGCCAGCATCGGCGCGGCCAAAGAGACCCAGTACTTC. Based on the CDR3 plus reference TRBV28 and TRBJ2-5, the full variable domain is DVKVTQSSRYLVKRTGEKVFLECVQDMDHENMFWYRQDPGLGLRLIYFSYDVKMKEKGDIPEGYSVSREKKERFSLILESASTNQTSMYLCASIGAAKETQYFGPGTRLLVL.